This T cell receptor beta chain originates from a study of T cells in localized non-small cell lung cancer. Notes on the study in general: The study linked higher blood T cell density to longer overall survival. A median of about 60 of the top 100 tumor clones appeared in adjacent lung, which was paired and uninvolved.

This CDR3 is 13 amino acids long. The germline V gene encodes CDR1 MNHEY and CDR2 SVGAGI. With 10 bases removed from V and 5 bases from J, the gap between germline ends came to 15 bases. Only in-frame clones appear in the TCRdb table, and some are missing; sequencing was by immunoSEQ multiplex PCR. The sample records fewer than 25,000 clones, 85% to 90% being singletons. A note on this clone: As yet, its antigen is unknown.

The clonotype comes from a woman between 40 and 69 years old with stage I lung adenocarcinoma. The rearrangement joins TRBV6-5 to TRBJ2-1, with a weak D call TRBD1 (7 bases). Sequenced material: peripheral blood, taken before any cancer treatment. CDR3: CATQVRGDNEQFF. DNA for the CDR3: TGTGCCACCCAGGTCAGGGGGGACAATGAGCAGTTCTTC.